This T cell receptor (beta chain) was observed in a study of T cell responses to AZD1222 COVID-19 vaccine. The CDR3 is 16 residues long. Trimming took off 0 bases at V and 2 bases at J, with 11 bases between the two ends. Germline CDR1 and CDR2: MNHEY and SVGAGI. Assay used: immunoSEQ multiplex PCR; TCRdb lists only in-frame clones, some missing. This repertoire shows about 110,000 clones, nearly 90% found once; its top ten account for about 4.8%. The TCR comes from an adult in good health. The rearrangement joins TRBV6-5 to TRBJ1-3; D unclear. This specimen consisted of peripheral blood, obtained on day 0 of AZD1222 vaccination. In DNA form, the CDR3 reads TGTGCCAGCAGTTACTCGTATGGGGAACCTGGAAACACCATATATTTT. The encoded protein is CASSYSYGEPGNTIYF.